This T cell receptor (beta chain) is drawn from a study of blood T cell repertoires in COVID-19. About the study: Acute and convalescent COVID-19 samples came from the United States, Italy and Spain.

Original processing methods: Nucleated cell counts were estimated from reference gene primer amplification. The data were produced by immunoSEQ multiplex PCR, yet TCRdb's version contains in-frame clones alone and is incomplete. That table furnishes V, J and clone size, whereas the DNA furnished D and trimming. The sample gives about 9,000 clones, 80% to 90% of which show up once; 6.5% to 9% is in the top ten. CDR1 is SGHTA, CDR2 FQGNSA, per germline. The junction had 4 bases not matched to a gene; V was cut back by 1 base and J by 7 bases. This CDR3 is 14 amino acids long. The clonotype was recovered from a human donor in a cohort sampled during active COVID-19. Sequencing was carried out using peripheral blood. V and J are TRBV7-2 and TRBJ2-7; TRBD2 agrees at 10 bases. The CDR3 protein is CASSLEGLAWEQYF. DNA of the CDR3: TGTGCCAGCAGCTTAGAGGGACTAGCGTGGGAGCAGTACTTC.